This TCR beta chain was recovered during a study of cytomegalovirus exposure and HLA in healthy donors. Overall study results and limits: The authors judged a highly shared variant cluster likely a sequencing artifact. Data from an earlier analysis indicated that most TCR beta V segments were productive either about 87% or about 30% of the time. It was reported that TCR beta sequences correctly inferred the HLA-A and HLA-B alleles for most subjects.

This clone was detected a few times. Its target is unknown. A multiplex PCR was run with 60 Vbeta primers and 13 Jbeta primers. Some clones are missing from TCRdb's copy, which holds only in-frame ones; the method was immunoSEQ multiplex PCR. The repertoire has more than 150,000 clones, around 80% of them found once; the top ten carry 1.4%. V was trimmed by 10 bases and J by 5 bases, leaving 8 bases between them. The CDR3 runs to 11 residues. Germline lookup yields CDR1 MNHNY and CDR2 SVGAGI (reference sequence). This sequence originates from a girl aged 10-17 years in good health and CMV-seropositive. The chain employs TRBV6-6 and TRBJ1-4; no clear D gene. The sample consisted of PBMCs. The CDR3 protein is CAIWSNEKLFF. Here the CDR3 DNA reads TGTGCCATTTGGAGCAATGAAAAACTGTTTTTT.